The entry below gives a single T cell receptor beta chain sequence along with its context. This clone's antigen is unknown. There are no base qualities to consult, and no much larger clone falls within one base. CDR1 and CDR2 are drawn from the germline V gene (reference sequence): GTSNPN, SVGIG. The CDR3 contains 14 residues, cysteine and phenylalanine counted. The only DNA kept is the CDR3, 42 bases in frame from the first base. V lost 5 bases and J lost 6 bases; the stretch between them is 17 bases long. The source of the sample is a study of shared clonotypes between healthy human individuals (dated by TCRdb to the early 2020s). A note on the overall study: The cohort comprised a couple of women and three men aged 18 to 49 years. Blood TCR repertoires of a handful of healthy adults were deeply sequenced to estimate repertoire size and the extent of clonotype sharing between individuals. To increase sequencing depth and limit assay-specific biases, different laboratories used diverse techniques to prepare libraries and sequence TCR repertoires. Each donor's leukapheresis produced roughly between roughly 0.85 and 9.5 billion PBMCs. Per donor, three plates each were used for CD4 naive and CD4 memory, two for CD8 naive, and one for CD8 memory. Study-wide conclusions, independent of this receptor: Compared with non-shared clonotypes, the clonotypes found in all four sorted-subset donors had higher generation probabilities. Larger estimated clonotype richness was generally found for naive subsets than for memory subsets. Rarefaction of sorted-subset datasets indicated incomplete sequencing despite the large sequencing depth. Pairwise subsampling indicated that sequencing depth was expected to affect the degree of clonotype sharing among donors. The small number of donors limited the genetic and exposure-history diversity represented. Sampling was restricted to blood, and TCR repertoires in tissues likely differ from the TCR repertoires found in blood. When a few donors were compared, the shared fraction of clonotypes was 5% to 6.5% for naive CD4, 3.5% for naive CD8, roughly 2.5% for memory CD4, and less than 0.5% for memory CD8.

TCR CDR3 regions were amplified from genomic DNA by multiplex PCR using the deep immunoSEQ assay. Extracted genomic DNA from each cell subset was distributed evenly across all wells of several immunoSEQ 96-well plates, and each plate was treated as a replicate. For sorted subsets, each replicate PCR was loaded with 200 ng genomic DNA, equivalent to approximately 33,000 T cell genomes. The purified libraries were quantified using a Qubit 3.0 fluorometer, sized with a Bioanalyzer 2100, and then quantified again using the KAPA Library Quantification kit. Each immunoSEQ 96-well plate was sequenced on its own single-read 150-cycle Illumina NextSeq 550 flow cell. In the authors' own workflow: Because the immunoSEQ output included only junctional sequences and no quality scores, the filtering could not be the same as the filtering used for full-length reads. To assign V/J genes and CDR3, sequences were annotated using PyIR, a Python wrapper for IgBLAST v1.9, with IMGT germline references. Any read was removed if the V/J assignment was weak (E-value above 1e-6), the CDR3 was missing, or the read contained stop codons, out-of-frame junctions, or ambiguous translated residues. V3J clonotypes were defined as sequences sharing an identical inferred V gene, J gene, and CDR3 amino acid sequence. The percentage overlap between two repertoires was calculated by dividing the number of shared unique clonotypes by the size of the smaller repertoire. RTK rarefaction, the Chao1 estimator, and Recon v2.1 estimates of unobserved clonotypes were used to assess repertoire richness. OLGA was used to compute generation probabilities for all TCRbeta clonotypes that the gDNA method yielded from a handful of donors. Entries here come from immuneACCESS through TCRdb and include only in-frame sequences with V and J called. Some clones fail to appear in such tables; in the studies checked, an unresolved V gene covers under half of the shortfall, and the cause of the remainder is unknown. V and J calls and clone size are copied from that table; D and trimming were computed from the DNA. The sample table holds about 2 million clones, of which approximately 95% were seen once. The ten most abundant clones make up 0.85% to 1.2% of the sample.

For the CD8 naive samples, CD45RO-negative cells were positively selected for CCR7, yielding a CD45RA+CCR7+ population from which TemRA cells were excluded. Healthy HIV-negative adults with no recently reported acute infections or vaccinations were included as donors. Only Caucasian adults living in Nashville, Tennessee, USA were represented among the donors. After blood collection by leukapheresis, PBMCs were isolated using Ficoll-Histopaque density gradient centrifugation and then cryopreserved in the vapor phase of liquid nitrogen. Purity and quantity of every magnetically sorted T cell population were checked by analytical flow cytometry. Genomic DNA was isolated from each sorted fraction and quantified by UV absorbance on a Nanodrop 2000c.

Sequenced material: naive CD8+ T cells sorted from blood. The cell subset or site label corresponds to: CD45RA+CCR7+. The sequence is built from TRBV30 and TRBJ2-1; TRBD1 might be the D gene, on 5 matching bases. The receptor comes from a man younger than 30 in good health. The nucleotide sequence is TGTGCCTGGGCTAATAGGGGCGAACTCAATGAGCAGTTCTTC. Its amino acids are CAWANRGELNEQFF.